This entry features one TCR beta chain sequence. Its antigen is undetermined. These data belong to a study of T cell responses to AZD1222 COVID-19 vaccine. Generated by immunoSEQ multiplex PCR, the TCRdb table keeps only in-frame clones and is missing some. Found here are roughly 130,000 clones, 91% of them singletons; the top ten hold 2.8%. General study findings and limits: CD4 TCRs associated with vaccination spanned spike, dominating at 160-218 and 743-854. Targeting of unmutated variant regions was reportedly seen in nearly half of spike-specific TCRs. Spike-specific TCR breadth and depth rose after two AZD1222 doses. Females made up more of the donors, who were largely white British, and clonal diversity may have come out too low.

Trimming removed 5 bases from V and 6 bases from J; junction bases left unmatched: 9. The V gene's germline CDR1 is SEHNR and CDR2 FQNEAQ (reference sequence). The CDR3 extends over 15 amino acids. The clonotype was recovered from an adult in good health. The chain is built from TRBV7-9 and TRBJ2-7; 11 bases map to TRBD2. The input for sequencing was peripheral blood, taken on day 0 of AZD1222 vaccination. The CDR3 nucleotides read TGTGCCAGCAGCCCGACCGGACTAGCGGGTGGCGAGCAGTACTTC. Translating it yields CASSPTGLAGGEQYF.